This TCR beta chain was documented in a study of cytomegalovirus exposure and HLA in healthy donors. With 60 Vbeta and 13 Jbeta primers, the PCR was carried out. The method was immunoSEQ multiplex PCR; TCRdb's version includes in-frame clones alone and lacks a portion of them. The profile shows over 150,000 clones, 70% to 90% of them singletons. For this clone: Its antigen is unknown.

Findings and caveats of the study: Specificity for CMV antigens was confirmed in vitro for a few of the CMV-associated chains.

Input material: PBMCs. The source of this sequence is a woman in her thirties or forties in good health and CMV-seropositive.

The CDR3 here is CASSILAGEGEQYF. The CDR3 coding sequence is TGTGCCAGTAGTATTCTAGCGGGAGAGGGGGAGCAGTACTTC. V usage is TRBV19 and J usage is TRBJ2-7; 10 bases map to TRBD2. Germline lookup yields CDR1 LNHDA and CDR2 SQIVND (reference sequence). The CDR3 loop spans 14 amino acids. V lost 3 bases and J lost 7; bases outside the gene matches: 6. Combining the CDR3 with reference TRBV19 and TRBJ2-7 gives the whole variable domain DGGITQSPKYLFRKEGQNVTLSCEQNLNHDAMYWYRQDPGQGLRLIYYSQIVNDFQKGDIAEGYSVSREKKESFPLTVTSAQKNPTAFYLCASSILAGEGEQYFGPGTRLTVT.